Following are 2 T cell receptor beta chains from one sample sequenced in a study of blood T cell repertoires in COVID-19. Using immunoSEQ multiplex PCR, the repertoire was profiled, and TCRdb retains in-frame clones only, with some absent. The sample shows over 450,000 clones, roughly nine tenths of them seen only once. The sequencing input was peripheral blood. These receptors were taken from a man aged 18 to 29 with COVID-19, enrolled during active disease.

Written as DNA, the CDR3 is TGTGCCAGCAGCTTACCCCTGAACACCGGGGAGCTGTTTTTT. Translating gives CASSLPLNTGELFF. This chain uses TRBV11-2 with TRBJ2-2; D is uncertain. CDR3 length equals 14 residues. From germline, CDR1 is SGHAT and CDR2 FQNNGV. V gave up 2 bases and J gave up 1 base, with 5 bases separating them.

The rearrangement links TRBV4-2 to TRBJ1-1; 11 bases map to TRBD1. The CDR3 is made up of 16 amino acids. J lost 5 bases, V lost 0 bases, and 5 bases had no gene match. CDR1 is LGHNA, CDR2 YNFKEQ, per germline. CDR3 loop: CASSQDGQGASTEAFF. CDR3 nucleotide sequence: TGTGCCAGCAGCCAAGACGGACAGGGGGCTTCTACTGAAGCTTTCTTT.